The present T cell receptor beta chain was sequenced within a study of CD8 T cells in ankylosing spondylitis. General study points: A motif of under ten highly homologous TCR beta variants was seen as apparently characteristic of ankylosing spondylitis blood. The authors reported significant enrichment of disease-linked clones in matched ankylosing spondylitis synovial fluid. A subset of motif variants has previously been described in the synovial fluid and blood of reactive arthritis.

The germline V gene has CDR1 MGHDK and CDR2 SYGVNS. The V gene lost 4 bases and the J gene lost 1 base, with 6 bases spanning the gap. The CDR3 is made up of 13 amino acids. This clonotype was detected many times. Its antigen is as yet unknown. A single record per CDR3 protein comes from TCRdb applying MiXCR to the 5' RACE reads. The sample yields around 490,000 distinct CDR3 sequences, approximately 5% seen once. The sequencing sample was made of blood, either unsorted or a sorted T cell fraction (not recorded which). The sequence derives from a male donor with ankylosing spondylitis. This sequence joins TRBV25-1 and TRBJ2-3; D unresolved. Written as DNA, the CDR3 is TGTGCCAGCAGTGCGACGGGCACAGATACGCAGTATTTT. As protein: CASSATGTDTQYF.